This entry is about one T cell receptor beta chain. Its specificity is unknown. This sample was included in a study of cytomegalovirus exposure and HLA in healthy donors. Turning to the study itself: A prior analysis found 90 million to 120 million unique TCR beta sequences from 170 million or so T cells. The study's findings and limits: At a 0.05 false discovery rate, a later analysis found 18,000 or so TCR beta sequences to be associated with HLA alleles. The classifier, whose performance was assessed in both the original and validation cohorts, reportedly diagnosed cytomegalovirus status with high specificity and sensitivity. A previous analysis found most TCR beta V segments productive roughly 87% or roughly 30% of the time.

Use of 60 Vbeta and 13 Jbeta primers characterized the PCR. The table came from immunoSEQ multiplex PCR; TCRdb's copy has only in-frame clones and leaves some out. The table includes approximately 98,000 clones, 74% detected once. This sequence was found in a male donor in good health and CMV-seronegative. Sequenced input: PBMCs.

The CDR3 DNA sequence: TGTGCCAGCAGTACTCAGGGTTTCGAGCAGTACTTC. This translates into CASSTQGFEQYF. The V call is TRBV27, the J call TRBJ2-7; TRBD1 is a possible D gene (5 bases). V dropped 5 bases and J dropped 6 bases, with 11 bases sitting between them. CDR3 size: 12 residues. The V gene's germline CDR1 is MNHEY and CDR2 SMNVEV (reference sequence).